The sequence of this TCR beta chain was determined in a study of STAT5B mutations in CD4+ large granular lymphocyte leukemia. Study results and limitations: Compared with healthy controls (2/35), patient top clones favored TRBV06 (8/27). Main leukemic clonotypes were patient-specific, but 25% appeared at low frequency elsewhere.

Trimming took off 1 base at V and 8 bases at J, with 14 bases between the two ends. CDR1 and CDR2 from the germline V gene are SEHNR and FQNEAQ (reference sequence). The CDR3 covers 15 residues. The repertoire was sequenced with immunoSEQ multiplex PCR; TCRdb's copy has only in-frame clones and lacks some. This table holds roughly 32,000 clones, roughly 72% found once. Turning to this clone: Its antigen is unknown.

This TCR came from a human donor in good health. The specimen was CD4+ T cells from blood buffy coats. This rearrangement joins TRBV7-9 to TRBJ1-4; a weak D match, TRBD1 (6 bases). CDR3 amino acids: CASSLEGGRREKLFF. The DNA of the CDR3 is TGTGCCAGCAGCTTAGAGGGGGGAAGGAGAGAAAAACTGTTTTTT.